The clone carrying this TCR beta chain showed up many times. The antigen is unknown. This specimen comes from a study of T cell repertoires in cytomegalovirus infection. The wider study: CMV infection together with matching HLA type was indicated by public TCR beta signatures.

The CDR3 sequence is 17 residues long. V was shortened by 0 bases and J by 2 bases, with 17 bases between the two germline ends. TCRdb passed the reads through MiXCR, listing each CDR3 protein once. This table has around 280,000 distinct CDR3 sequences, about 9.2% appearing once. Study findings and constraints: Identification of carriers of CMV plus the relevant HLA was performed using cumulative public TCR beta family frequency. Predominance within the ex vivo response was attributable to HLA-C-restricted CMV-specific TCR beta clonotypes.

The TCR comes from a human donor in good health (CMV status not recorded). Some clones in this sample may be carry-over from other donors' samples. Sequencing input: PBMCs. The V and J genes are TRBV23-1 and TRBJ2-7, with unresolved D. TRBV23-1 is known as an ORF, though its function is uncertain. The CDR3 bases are TGCGCCAGCAGTCAATCGGCGGCAGTCCTTCCCCCCTACGAGCAGTACGTC. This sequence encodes CASSQSAAVLPPYEQYV.